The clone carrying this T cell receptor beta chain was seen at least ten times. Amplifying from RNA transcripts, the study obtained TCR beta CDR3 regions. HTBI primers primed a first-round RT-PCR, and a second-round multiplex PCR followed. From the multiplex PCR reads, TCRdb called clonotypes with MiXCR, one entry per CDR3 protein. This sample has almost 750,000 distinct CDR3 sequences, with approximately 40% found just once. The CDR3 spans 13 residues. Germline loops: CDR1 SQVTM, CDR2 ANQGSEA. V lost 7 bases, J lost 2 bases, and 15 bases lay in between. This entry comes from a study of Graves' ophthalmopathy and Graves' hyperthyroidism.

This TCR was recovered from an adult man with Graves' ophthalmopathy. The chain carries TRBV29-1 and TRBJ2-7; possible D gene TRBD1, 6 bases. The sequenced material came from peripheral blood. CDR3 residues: CSALPRDTYEQYF. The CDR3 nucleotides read TGCAGCGCTCTACCCCGGGACACCTACGAGCAGTACTTC.